The 27 T cell receptor beta chains below were found in one sample sequenced in a study of blood T cell repertoires in COVID-19. Libraries were prepared by immunoSEQ multiplex PCR; TCRdb keeps only in-frame clonotypes and omits some of them. The table records 300,000 or so clones, 75% to 90% of them present only once. The sequenced material came from peripheral blood. The receptors here all came from a woman in her 40s with acute or convalescent COVID-19.

J is TRBJ1-2 and V is TRBV6-1, with D hard to call. CDR1 is MNHNS and CDR2 is SASEGT in the germline V gene. This CDR3 has 15 amino acids. Trimming stripped 1 base from V and 4 bases from J, with 13 bases between. The CDR3 spells CASSEVGRFIYGYTF. CDR3 nucleotides: TGTGCCAGCAGTGAAGTAGGCAGGTTCATCTATGGCTACACCTTC.

The rearrangement links TRBV7-2 to TRBJ2-3; D remains ambiguous. The length of the CDR3 is 14 residues. Trimming removed 4 bases from V and 9 bases from J, with 17 bases in between. CDR1 and CDR2 from the germline V gene are SGHTA and FQGNSA. Written as DNA, the CDR3 is TGTGCCAGCAGCTCAGCAGTAGGATGGGCGACGCAGTATTTT. This gives the protein CASSSAVGWATQYF.

The chain carries TRBV5-1 and TRBJ2-2, with 12 bases identical to TRBD2. The CDR3 has 15 residues. The germline gives CDR1 SGHRS, CDR2 YFSETQ. J was trimmed by 4 bases and V by 3 bases; bases with no gene match: 1. CDR3 protein: CASSWTSGVTGELFF. The CDR3 bases are TGCGCCAGCAGCTGGACTAGCGGGGTCACCGGGGAGCTGTTTTTT.

The sample holds a few counts of this clone. This chain connects TRBV11-2 to TRBJ1-2; 9 bases are a match to TRBD1. There are 14 residues in the CDR3. In germline, CDR1 is SGHAT, CDR2 FQNNGV. Losses at the gene ends were 6 bases for V and 3 bases for J; bases not matched to a gene: 5. CDR3 sequence: CASSAGQGYYGYTF. The CDR3 DNA is TGTGCCAGCAGTGCGGGACAGGGATACTATGGCTACACCTTC.

The V gene is TRBV5-4, the J gene TRBJ2-5; TRBD1 matches 7 bases. The CDR3 extends over 14 amino acids. Trimming removed 1 base from V and 9 bases from J; junction bases left unmatched: 9. From germline, CDR1 is SGHNT and CDR2 YYREEE (reference sequence). In nucleotides, the CDR3 is TGTGCCAGCAGCTTGCCGGGGACAGCCTCGGCCCAGTACTTC. As protein: CASSLPGTASAQYF.

The rearrangement links TRBV6-5 to TRBJ2-3, with D maybe TRBD1 (5 bases). With 9 bases removed from V and 3 bases from J, the gap between germline ends came to 13 bases. The CDR3 totals 13 residues. Germline V gives CDR1 MNHEY, CDR2 SVGAGI. Written as DNA, the CDR3 is TGTGCCAGTTATAAGGGGCGAACAGATACGCAGTATTTT. Translating it yields CASYKGRTDTQYF.

The J gene is TRBJ2-3, the V gene TRBV6-1; 7 nucleotides line up with TRBD1. The CDR3 contains 14 residues. Germline V gene lookup returns CDR1 MNHNS and CDR2 SASEGT. The V and J ends lost 0 bases and 8 bases, in that order; junction bases with no gene match: 5. CDR3 residues: CASSEAGGRSTQYF. The CDR3 bases are TGTGCCAGCAGTGAAGCAGGGGGCAGGAGTACGCAGTATTTT.

This clone was recorded only once. The rearrangement uses TRBV27 and TRBJ1-1; the match to TRBD1 covers 7 bases. V shed 6 bases and J 0 bases; nucleotides not matched to a gene: 10. From germline, CDR1 is MNHEY and CDR2 SMNVEV (reference sequence). The CDR3 extends over 16 amino acids. The CDR3 is CASRKDRAPMNTEAFF. For the CDR3, the DNA is TGTGCCAGCAGAAAAGACAGGGCGCCCATGAACACTGAAGCTTTCTTT.

V gene TRBV18 combines with J gene TRBJ1-1; 10 bases fit TRBD1. The CDR3 spans 16 residues. Germline V gene data show CDR1 as KGHSH and CDR2 as LQKENI. Trimming at V came to 2 bases and at J to 6 bases, leaving 9 bases not matched to a gene. In DNA, the CDR3 is TGTGCCAGCTCACCAGAAGGACAGGGGGGATTCTCTGAAGCTTTCTTT. Translation: CASSPEGQGGFSEAFF.

In its sample, this clone was seen a few times. V gene TRBV9 combines with J gene TRBJ2-3, with TRBD1 matching over 7 bases. Trimming took 4 bases from V and 8 from J; bases not matched to a gene: 10. Looked up from germline, CDR1 is SGDLS and CDR2 is YYNGEE. The CDR3 consists of 14 residues. The CDR3 protein is CASSSTGYVVTQYF. CDR3 bases: TGTGCCAGCAGCTCGACAGGGTACGTCGTTACGCAGTATTTT.

The chain links TRBV5-5 to TRBJ2-2, with 10 bases matching TRBD1. The CDR3 covers 16 residues. CDR1 and CDR2 from the germline V gene are SGHKS and YYEKEE (reference sequence). V trimming: 5 bases; J trimming: 6 bases; junction bases outside the gene matches: 10. CDR3 amino acids: CASRPEGQGYPGELFF. CDR3 sequence (DNA): TGTGCCAGCAGACCGGAGGGACAGGGGTATCCCGGGGAGCTGTTTTTT.

V gene TRBV5-6 combines with J gene TRBJ2-5; D uncertain. The CDR3 is 10 amino acids. Germline assignment: CDR1 SGHDT and CDR2 YYEEEE. V gave up 8 bases and J gave up 5 bases, with 7 bases separating them. CDR3 nucleotides: TGTGCCAGTCGGGTTGAGACCCAGTACTTC. It codes for CASRVETQYF.

This sequence joins TRBV30 and TRBJ2-1; D is possibly TRBD2 (7 bases). Germline V gives CDR1 GTSNPN, CDR2 SVGIG (reference sequence). The CDR3 covers 15 residues. The ends were cut back, 2 bases at V and 10 bases at J, with 21 bases in the middle. The CDR3 reads CAWSRGWGGQEEQFF. The CDR3 coding sequence is TGTGCCTGGAGTCGGGGTTGGGGGGGGCAAGAGGAGCAGTTCTTC.

The V call is TRBV2, the J call TRBJ1-2, with D maybe TRBD1 (6 bases). CDR3 length: 12 residues. Germline CDR1 and CDR2: SNHLY and FYNNEI. Trimming left V 6 bases short and J 4 bases short, with 9 bases between. The CDR3 nucleotides read TGTGCCAGCAGAAAGGGGGTCTATGGCTACACCTTC. This translates into CASRKGVYGYTF. Based on the CDR3 plus reference TRBV2 and TRBJ1-2, the full variable domain is EPEVTQTPSHQVTQMGQEVILRCVPISNHLYFYWYRQILGQKVEFLVSFYNNEISEKSEIFDDQFSVERPDGSNFTLKIRSTKLEDSAMYFCASRKGVYGYTFGSGTRLTVV.

The chain couples TRBV29-1 to TRBJ1-2, with TRBD1 as a possible D gene (5 bases). V gave up 7 bases and J gave up 4 bases, with 16 bases separating them. Germline values: CDR1 SQVTM, CDR2 ANQGSEA. The CDR3 runs to 13 residues. DNA for the CDR3: TGCAGCGCCGCACAGGAATCTTCCTATGGCTACACCTTC. Protein sequence: CSAAQESSYGYTF.

V usage is TRBV5-1 and J usage is TRBJ1-3, with TRBD1 matching 9 bases. This CDR3 has 14 amino acids. Looked up from germline, CDR1 is SGHRS and CDR2 is YFSETQ. V shed 0 bases and J 6 bases; nucleotides not matched to a gene: 1. The CDR3 bases are TGCGCCAGCAGCTTGGGGACAGGGGAAAACACCATATATTTT. This translates into CASSLGTGENTIYF.

The chain has TRBV3-1 (or the pseudogene TRBV3-2) and TRBJ1-1; a possible D gene is TRBD1 (6 bases). Germline V gene lookup returns CDR1 LGHDT and CDR2 YNNKEL (reference sequence). V was cut by 6 bases and J by 3 bases, with 8 bases left in between. The CDR3 sequence is 12 residues long. The CDR3 reads CASRDSHTEAFF. CDR3 sequence (DNA): TGTGCCAGCAGGGACAGTCACACTGAAGCTTTCTTT.

The V and J genes are TRBV10-2 and TRBJ2-3, with D perhaps matching TRBD2 (7 bases). The CDR3 is made up of 14 amino acids. With 8 bases removed from V and 0 bases from J, the gap between germline ends came to 12 bases. In germline, CDR1 is WSHSY, CDR2 SAAADI. The CDR3 region is CASGGGVSTDTQYF. CDR3 DNA sequence: TGCGCCAGCGGAGGGGGGGTAAGCACAGATACGCAGTATTTT.

V gene TRBV27 combines with J gene TRBJ2-5, with D possibly being TRBD1 (6 bases). Germline assignment: CDR1 MNHEY and CDR2 SMNVEV (reference sequence). Trimming removed 8 bases from V and 5 bases from J, with 15 bases in between. CDR3 length equals 13 residues. CDR3 sequence reads: CASGRARGETQYF. CDR3 bases: TGTGCCAGCGGGCGGGCGAGGGGGGAGACCCAGTACTTC.

V usage is TRBV6-1 and J usage is TRBJ2-5; TRBD2 matches 7 bases. CDR1 and CDR2 from the germline V gene are MNHNS and SASEGT. Trimming cost V 4 bases and J 2 bases; bases outside gene matches: 10. The CDR3 spans 16 residues. Written as DNA, the CDR3 is TGTGCCAGCAGTGCTAGGCGTCTAGCGGTGCAAGAGACCCAGTACTTC. It encodes CASSARRLAVQETQYF.

The chain joins TRBV5-1 to TRBJ1-4; unclear D gene. Trimming removed 3 bases from V and 0 bases from J, with 15 bases in between. Per germline, CDR1 SGHRS and CDR2 YFSETQ. This CDR3 is 17 amino acids long. The CDR3 sequence is CASSSEESHSTNEKLFF. The DNA for the CDR3 is TGCGCCAGCAGCTCAGAGGAGTCCCATTCAACTAATGAAAAACTGTTTTTT. Full variable domain (outside the CDR3, taken from reference TRBV5-1 and TRBJ1-4): KAGVTQTPRYLIKTRGQQVTLSCSPISGHRSVSWYQQTPGQGLQFLFEYFSETQRNKGNFPGRFSGRQFSNSRSEMNVSTLELGDSALYLCASSSEESHSTNEKLFFGSGTQLSVL.

The CDR3 DNA reads as TGTGCCAGCAGCTCAAAAGACAGGAACGCCTATAATTCACCCCTCCACTTT. This translates into CASSSKDRNAYNSPLHF. The chain couples TRBV11-2 to TRBJ1-6; tentatively, D is TRBD1 (6 bases). This CDR3 region has 17 residues. The germline V and J ends were trimmed by 4 bases and 2 bases, with 15 bases remaining between them. Germline values: CDR1 SGHAT, CDR2 FQNNGV.

The chain has TRBV30 and TRBJ1-5; tentatively, D is TRBD1 (6 bases). The V gene's germline CDR1 is GTSNPN and CDR2 SVGIG (reference sequence). CDR3 length: 14 residues. Trimming pared 0 bases from V and 6 bases from J, leaving 12 bases between. The CDR3 coding sequence is TGTGCCTGGAGTGTAGGGGGGGTCGGTCAGCCCCAGCATTTT. This codes for CAWSVGGVGQPQHF. Variable domain in full (rest from reference TRBV30 and TRBJ1-5): SQTIHQWPATLVQPVGSPLSLECTVEGTSNPNLYWYRQAAGRGLQLLFYSVGIGQISSEVPQNLSASRPQDRQFILSSKKLLLSDSGFYLCAWSVGGVGQPQHFGDGTRLSIL.

V gene TRBV19 combines with J gene TRBJ1-5; D remains ambiguous. V lost 6 bases and J lost 4, with 16 bases in between. CDR3 size: 15 residues. Germline loops: CDR1 LNHDA, CDR2 SQIVND (reference sequence). CDR3 DNA: TGTGCCAGTAGCGTTGTAGAGGTCTCGAATCAGCCCCAGCATTTT. This gives the protein CASSVVEVSNQPQHF.

J is TRBJ1-1 and V is TRBV2; 8 bases match TRBD1. Germline CDR1 and CDR2: SNHLY and FYNNEI. V shed 8 bases, J shed 5 bases, and the junction held 10 bases outside the gene matches. The CDR3 sequence is 14 residues long. The CDR3 coding sequence is TGTGCCAGCGGAAACACAGGGGGGGGGACTGAAGCTTTCTTT. As protein: CASGNTGGGTEAFF.

The V call is TRBV7-2, the J call TRBJ1-5; TRBD1 is a possible D gene (5 bases). The CDR3 consists of 14 residues. Germline CDR1 reads SGHTA; CDR2 reads FQGNSA. The germline V and J ends were trimmed by 3 bases and 0 bases, with 6 bases remaining between them. CDR3 region: CASSFRGSNQPQHF. The CDR3 region has the DNA TGTGCCAGCAGCTTTAGGGGTAGCAATCAGCCCCAGCATTTT.

The chain joins TRBV25-1 to TRBJ2-2; D possibly corresponds to TRBD1 (7 bases). Germline CDR1 and CDR2: MGHDK and SYGVNS. The CDR3 is 17 amino acids. V dropped 2 bases and J dropped 2 bases, with 15 bases sitting between them. CDR3 loop: CASSEPQGGVNTGELFF. The CDR3 DNA reads as TGTGCCAGCAGTGAACCCCAGGGGGGAGTCAACACCGGGGAGCTGTTTTTT.